The present TCR beta chain was sequenced within a study of early T cells in non-severe SARS-CoV-2 infection (dated by TCRdb to the early 2020s). Regarding the study in general: Because TCR sequencing relied on bulk RNA taken from unsorted whole blood, pairing of alpha and beta chains was not possible.

Regarding this clonotype: The antigen it recognizes is unknown. There are no base qualities to consult, and no much larger clone falls within one base.

Broader findings and caveats from the paper: VDJdb matching was skewed toward anti-spike CD8 responses and likely underestimated virus-specific expansions, missing private and CD4 specificities.

This was a case-control study nested in a cohort of healthcare workers in London, UK, who had nasopharyngeal swab PCR tests and blood samples taken every week. Healthcare workers were recruited between 23 and 31 March 2020, during the week of the UK lockdown, and were followed weekly for up to about 15 weeks. Receptor libraries were prepared by 5' RACE. The data were produced on a NextSeq 500. Unique molecular identifiers were attached to individual cDNA molecules in the TCR library protocol so that sequencing error and PCR bias could be corrected. Sequencing covered both TCR alpha and beta chains, and within each sample the abundances of alpha and beta sequences were tightly co-correlated. In the paper's pipeline: Decombinator V4 was used to annotate the V gene, J gene and CDR3 of the TCR sequences. Expanded TCRs were defined as changing significantly between any two time points under a Poisson model with p below 0.0001. Abundances of TCRs were expressed as counts per million after normalisation to the total number of TCRs sequenced in each sample. MAIT TCRs were defined by TRAV1-2 paired with TRAJ12, TRAJ20 or TRAJ33, and iNKT TCRs by TRAV10 paired with TRAJ18. A search of VDJdb, accessed on 1 November 2021, was run for TCRs annotated to CMV, EBV and SARS-CoV-2, with TCRs annotated for multiple antigens excluded. TCRdb's own reprocessing of the public reads used fastp at Q25 and MiXCR and kept productive beta chains. Rows are combined by CDR3 protein, so each entry shows the most common genes and DNA. The V and J calls here are based on TCRdb, not the publication. The table for this sample lists fewer than 75,000 distinct CDR3 sequences; around 20% of them were counted only once. The top ten constitute 16% of the sample.

Sequences DFQATT (CDR1) and SNEGSKA (CDR2) are obtained from the germline V gene (reference sequence). The CDR3 goes from the cysteine to the phenylalanine over 15 residues. This entry keeps only the CDR3 DNA: 45 bases, framed from base 1. V is trimmed back by 6 bases and J by 2 bases, and the junction contains 9 bases that no gene match accounts for. Recombination connected TRBV20-1 to TRBJ2-2, with 7 central nucleotides matching TRBD2. The input for sequencing was whole blood, taken at baseline. The receptor was isolated from an adult who was a healthcare worker with PCR-confirmed SARS-CoV-2 infection or an uninfected control (not recorded which). The bases read TGCAGTGCCCTGGAGGCTAGCGGTAACACCGGGGAGCTGTTTTTT. Its product reads: CSALEASGNTGELFF.